This TCR beta chain was retrieved from a study of OX40 agonist ivuxolimab in advanced cancers. The method was immunoSEQ multiplex PCR; TCRdb's version includes in-frame clones alone and lacks a portion of them. The repertoire consists of some 100,000 clones, with under 95% occurring once and the leading ten covering approximately 0.81%. Turning to this clone: In the same sample, other DNA sequences code for this CDR3.

V was clipped by 3 bases and J by 5 bases, with 10 bases between them. There are 13 residues in the CDR3. Germline V lookup: CDR1 LNHDA, CDR2 SQIVND (reference sequence). V usage is TRBV19 and J usage is TRBJ2-5, with D possibly being TRBD1 (5 bases). This receptor was identified in an adult with an advanced solid tumor such as melanoma, head and neck, liver or kidney cancer. The material sequenced was CD4+ or CD8+ T cells sorted from blood, taken in a trial of the OX40 agonist ivuxolimab. The CDR3 nucleotides are TGTGCCAGTAGTATCCAGGGCCGGGAGACCCAGTACTTC. It translates to CASSIQGRETQYF.